Each of the 17 T cell receptor beta chains below was sequenced from the same sample in a study of blood T cell repertoires in COVID-19. Produced via immunoSEQ multiplex PCR; TCRdb's table is partial and in-frame only. The table shows about 180,000 clones, with just over 85% occurring only once. Specimen: peripheral blood. The source is a man in his fifties with active or convalescent COVID-19.

The rearrangement joins TRBV7-2 to TRBJ2-5, with 12 bases matching TRBD2. Germline V gene sequence: CDR1 SGHTA, CDR2 FQGNSA. The CDR3 contains 17 residues. V was clipped by 0 bases and J by 4 bases; unmatched bases: 6. The DNA for the CDR3 is TGTGCCAGCAGCTTAGCGGCTAGCGGGAGGGGCAGAGAGACCCAGTACTTC. It encodes CASSLAASGRGRETQYF.

The V gene is TRBV6-6, the J gene TRBJ1-1, with 7 bases that match TRBD1. Trimming removed 8 bases from V and 6 bases from J; junction bases left unmatched: 6. The CDR3 is 12 residues long. In germline, CDR1 is MNHNY, CDR2 SVGAGI (reference sequence). CDR3 in amino acids: CASVAQGAEAFF. In nucleotides, the CDR3 is TGTGCCAGCGTAGCGCAGGGGGCTGAAGCTTTCTTT.

This sequence joins TRBV7-9 and TRBJ1-2; 9 nucleotides agree with TRBD1. Germline V CDR1 and CDR2: SEHNR, FQNEAQ (reference sequence). The CDR3 runs to 18 residues. With 1 base clipped from V and 8 bases from J, the junction kept 17 bases outside the gene matches. In DNA, the CDR3 is TGTGCCAGCAGCTTAGGGGGGGACAGGGAGTCGAACTTCGGCGGCTACACCTTC. This sequence encodes CASSLGGDRESNFGGYTF.

The chain uses TRBV23-1 and TRBJ1-2; TRBD1 aligns across 7 bases. TRBV23-1 is treated as an ORF (open reading frame) with a function not yet certain. J gave up 3 bases and V 0 bases, and 4 bases lay outside the gene matches. The CDR3 totals 15 residues. The CDR3, as DNA: TGCGCCAGCAGTCAATCTGGGGGACAGTACTATGGCTACACCTTC. Its protein product is CASSQSGGQYYGYTF.

V is TRBV19 and J is TRBJ1-2, with TRBD1 matching over 7 bases. V shed 4 bases, J shed 8 bases, and the junction held 4 bases outside the gene matches. CDR3 length equals 12 residues. Looked up from germline, CDR1 is LNHDA and CDR2 is SQIVND (reference sequence). As DNA, the CDR3 is TGTGCCAGTAGTACCTGGACAGGCGGCTACACCTTC. Protein: CASSTWTGGYTF.

The rearrangement joins TRBV7-9 to TRBJ2-7, with a tentative D call TRBD1 (6 bases). CDR1 and CDR2 (germline): SEHNR, FQNEAQ (reference sequence). The CDR3 totals 15 residues. Trimming stripped 3 bases from V and 2 bases from J, with 14 bases between. The CDR3 reads CASSLDGQLAYEQYF. CDR3 DNA sequence: TGTGCCAGCAGCTTGGACGGACAGTTAGCCTACGAGCAGTACTTC.

The chain is built from TRBV20-1 and TRBJ1-3, with D tentatively TRBD1 (5 bases). The CDR3 has 15 residues. V was trimmed by 3 bases and J by 0 bases, leaving 12 bases between them. Looked up from germline, CDR1 is DFQATT and CDR2 is SNEGSKA (reference sequence). CDR3 coding DNA: TGCAGTGCTAGTTTTGGGGGGGGCTCTGGAAACACCATATATTTT. Amino acids: CSASFGGGSGNTIYF.

This chain uses TRBV3-1 (or the pseudogene TRBV3-2) with TRBJ1-1; 7 bases are a match to TRBD1. The J segment lost 1 base and the V segment lost 3 bases, leaving 2 bases of the junction unmatched. CDR3 length: 14 amino acids. Germline V gene lookup returns CDR1 LGHDT and CDR2 YNNKEL (reference sequence). The CDR3 DNA follows: TGTGCCAGCAGCCAGGGACAGTCGAACACTGAAGCTTTCTTT. It yields the protein CASSQGQSNTEAFF.

V and J are TRBV28 and TRBJ2-7, with 14 bases identical to TRBD2. CDR1 MDHEN and CDR2 SYDVKM come from the germline V gene. There are 17 residues in the CDR3. V gave up 5 bases and J gave up 4 bases; unmatched junction bases: 10. DNA of the CDR3: TGTGCCAGCAGTGAGACTAGCGGGAGGGCCTTCTTATACGAGCAGTACTTC. Protein sequence: CASSETSGRAFLYEQYF.

The CDR3 nucleotides are TGCGCCAGCAGCCAAGGGGTGGGGGGTGGAAATGAAAAACTGTTTTTT. It is translated as CASSQGVGGGNEKLFF. The rearrangement uses TRBV4-1 and TRBJ1-4, with D possibly matching TRBD1 (5 bases). V was cut by 1 base and J by 5 bases, with 14 bases left in between. CDR3 size: 16 residues. Germline-derived CDR1 and CDR2 are MGHRA and YSYEKL.

The rearrangement joins TRBV7-6 to TRBJ2-1, with 11 bases matching TRBD1. J was trimmed by 3 bases and V by 4 bases; bases with no gene match: 5. Germline loops: CDR1 SGHVS, CDR2 FNYEAQ. This CDR3 region has 16 residues. The CDR3 sequence: CASSSTGTGGYNEQFF. The CDR3 coding sequence is TGTGCCAGCAGCTCGACCGGGACAGGGGGCTACAATGAGCAGTTCTTC.

The chain joins TRBV7-6 to TRBJ2-2; D is uncertain. Deletions cut 5 bases from V and 0 bases from J, with 7 bases between. The CDR3 covers 14 residues. Germline CDR1 and CDR2: SGHVS and FNYEAQ. The chain's CDR3 is CASSRGPNTGELFF. Here the CDR3 DNA reads TGTGCCAGCAGCAGAGGTCCGAACACCGGGGAGCTGTTTTTT.

The chain carries TRBV7-9 and TRBJ2-7, with 7 bases aligning to TRBD1. The germline CDR1 and CDR2 sequences are SEHNR and FQNEAQ (reference sequence). The ends lost 5 bases at V and 4 bases at J; junction bases unmatched: 5. This CDR3 contains 13 residues. Here the CDR3 reads CASSPPGQYEQYF. For the CDR3, the DNA is TGTGCCAGCAGCCCCCCGGGACAGTACGAGCAGTACTTC. Full variable domain (missing parts from reference TRBV7-9 and TRBJ2-7): DTGVSQNPRHKITKRGQNVTFRCDPISEHNRLYWYRQTLGQGPEFLTYFQNEAQLEKSRLLSDRFSAERPKGSFSTLEIQRTEQGDSAMYLCASSPPGQYEQYFGPGTRLTVT.

This CDR3 is CATSDSTGNTGRYTF. The CDR3, as DNA: TGTGCCACCAGTGACTCGACAGGGAATACTGGGCGCTACACCTTC. The rearrangement joins TRBV24-1 to TRBJ1-2, with 7 bases matching TRBD1. This CDR3 is 15 amino acids long. Germline assignment: CDR1 KGHDR and CDR2 SFDVKD. With 4 bases clipped from V and 9 bases from J, the junction kept 13 bases outside the gene matches.

The chain's CDR3 is CASSLGGQGAGHEQFF. CDR3 sequence (DNA): TGTGCCAGCAGCTTAGGTGGACAGGGGGCGGGACATGAGCAGTTCTTC. This chain links TRBV7-9 with TRBJ2-1, with 11 nucleotides matching TRBD1. J lost 8 bases, V lost 1 base, and 7 bases had no gene match. The CDR3 covers 16 residues. The germline gives CDR1 SEHNR, CDR2 FQNEAQ (reference sequence).

The chain uses TRBV2 and TRBJ1-1; no clear D. There are 10 residues in the CDR3. Per germline, CDR1 SNHLY and CDR2 FYNNEI. V lost 8 bases to trimming and J lost 8 bases, with 9 bases between them. Written as DNA, the CDR3 is TGTGCCAGCGGAGGACTCGAAGCTTTCTTT. Encoded protein: CASGGLEAFF.

The gene calls are TRBV27 and TRBJ2-3, with D possibly matching TRBD1 (6 bases). Germline CDR1 is MNHEY and CDR2 is SMNVEV (reference sequence). Trimming cost V 6 bases and J 2 bases, with 15 bases left between them. The CDR3 has 15 residues. CDR3 sequence reads: CASRTQDSLTDTQYF. CDR3 sequence (DNA): TGTGCCAGCAGGACACAGGACAGTCTCACAGATACGCAGTATTTT.